This T cell receptor beta chain was captured by sequencing in a study of shared clonotypes between healthy human individuals. Here immunoSEQ multiplex PCR was the method, and the copy in TCRdb shows in-frame clones only, minus some. The sample shows some 2,500,000 clones, 80% to 95% of them seen only once. This CDR3 has 16 amino acids. Losses at the gene ends were 3 bases for V and 8 bases for J; bases not matched to a gene: 14. The germline V gene has CDR1 SGHRS and CDR2 YFSETQ. The sequenced sample consisted of naive CD4+ T cells from PBMCs. Subset defined: CD45RA+ positively selected. The rearrangement links TRBV5-1 to TRBJ1-2; 9 bases are a match to TRBD1. This sequence was found in a man between 18 and 29 years old in good health. Some clones in this sample may be carry-over from other donors' samples. In DNA, the CDR3 is TGCGCCAGCAGCTCGTACGGGACAGGGCACGGTTGGGGCTACACCTTC. Translated, it gives CASSSYGTGHGWGYTF.